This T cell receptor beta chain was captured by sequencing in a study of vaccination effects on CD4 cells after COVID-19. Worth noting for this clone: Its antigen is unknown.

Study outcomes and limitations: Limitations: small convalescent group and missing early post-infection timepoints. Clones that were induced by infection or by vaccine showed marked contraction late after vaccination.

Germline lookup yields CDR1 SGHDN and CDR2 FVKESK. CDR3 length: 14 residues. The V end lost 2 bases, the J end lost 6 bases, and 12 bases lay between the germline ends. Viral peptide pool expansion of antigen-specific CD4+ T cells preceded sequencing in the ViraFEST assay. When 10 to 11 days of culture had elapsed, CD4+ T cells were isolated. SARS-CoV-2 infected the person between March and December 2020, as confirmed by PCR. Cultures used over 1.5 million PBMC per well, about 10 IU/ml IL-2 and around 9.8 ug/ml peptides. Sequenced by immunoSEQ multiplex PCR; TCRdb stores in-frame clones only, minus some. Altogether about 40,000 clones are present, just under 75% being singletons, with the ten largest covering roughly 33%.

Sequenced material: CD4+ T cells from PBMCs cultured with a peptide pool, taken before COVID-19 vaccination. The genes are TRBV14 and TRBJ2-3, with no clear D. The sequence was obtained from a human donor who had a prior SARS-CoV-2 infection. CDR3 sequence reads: CASSQLRVGDTQYF. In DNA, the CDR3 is TGTGCCAGCAGCCAATTAAGAGTCGGCGATACGCAGTATTTT.